The 30 T cell receptor beta chains in this list originate from one sample, sequenced in a study of blood T cell repertoires in COVID-19. Generated by immunoSEQ multiplex PCR, the TCRdb table keeps only in-frame clones and is missing some. The table shows a few hundred thousand clones, with approximately 83% occurring only once. Sequencing was done on a sample of PBMCs or T cells enriched from blood (not recorded which). The receptors here all came from a man in his thirties or forties who had recovered from COVID-19.

This clone is a singleton in its sample. V usage is TRBV27 and J usage is TRBJ2-1; tentative D call: TRBD1 (5 bases). This CDR3 is built from 16 residues. The V end was cut by 4 bases, the J end by 4 bases, with 17 bases between. The germline V gene has CDR1 MNHEY and CDR2 SMNVEV (reference sequence). CDR3 sequence reads: CASSSEQAPLYNEQFF. The CDR3 DNA sequence: TGTGCCAGCAGTTCCGAACAGGCCCCCCTTTACAATGAGCAGTTCTTC.

The V and J genes are TRBV28 and TRBJ2-4; maybe TRBD1 (5 bases). The CDR3 runs 15 residues. Germline-derived CDR1 and CDR2 are MDHEN and SYDVKM. Trimming shortened V by 5 bases and J by 0 bases, and 11 bases separated the two germline ends. The CDR3 DNA is TGTGCCAGCAGTATTTCAGGGTTAGCCAAAAACATTCAGTACTTC. It specifies CASSISGLAKNIQYF.

The V call is TRBV5-1, the J call TRBJ2-1; 9 bases map to TRBD2. The CDR3 is made up of 13 amino acids. J gave up 12 bases and V 0 bases, and 4 bases lay outside the gene matches. Germline-derived CDR1 and CDR2 are SGHRS and YFSETQ. Written as DNA, the CDR3 is TGCGCCAGCAGCTTGGAGGAGCGGGGGGCGCAGTTCTTC. As protein: CASSLEERGAQFF.

V gene TRBV12-5 combines with J gene TRBJ1-6; 9 nucleotides agree with TRBD1. The CDR3 sequence is 14 residues long. V shed 5 bases and J 7 bases; nucleotides not matched to a gene: 3. Germline assignment: CDR1 LGHNT and CDR2 FRNRAP. The CDR3 is CASGHGQGNSPLHF. The CDR3 DNA is TGTGCTAGTGGTCACGGACAGGGGAATTCACCCCTCCACTTT.

The chain joins TRBV5-1 to TRBJ1-6; tentative D call: TRBD1 (6 bases). V gave up 4 bases and J gave up 10 bases, with 27 bases separating them. Germline CDR1 and CDR2: SGHRS and YFSETQ. This CDR3 contains 18 residues. The DNA for the CDR3 is TGCGCCAGCAGCCCGAACGGGGGGGGGCGTAAGTTCGGATCACCCCTCCACTTT. This gives the protein CASSPNGGGRKFGSPLHF. Together with reference TRBV5-1 and TRBJ1-6, the CDR3 gives the full variable domain: KAGVTQTPRYLIKTRGQQVTLSCSPISGHRSVSWYQQTPGQGLQFLFEYFSETQRNKGNFPGRFSGRQFSNSRSEMNVSTLELGDSALYLCASSPNGGGRKFGSPLHFGNGTRLTVT.

The V and J genes are TRBV4-3 and TRBJ2-3, with 13 bases matching TRBD2. The J segment lost 2 bases and the V segment lost 4 bases, leaving 6 bases of the junction unmatched. CDR1 LGHNA and CDR2 YSLEER come from the germline V gene. This CDR3 is 17 amino acids long. CDR3 in DNA: TGCGCCAGCAGCCGATATGGGACTAGCGGGAACACAGATACGCAGTATTTT. It translates to CASSRYGTSGNTDTQYF.

The gene calls are TRBV27 and TRBJ2-3; the match to TRBD1 covers 7 bases. Germline V CDR1 and CDR2: MNHEY, SMNVEV (reference sequence). The CDR3 consists of 15 residues. V trimming: 5 bases; J trimming: 4 bases; junction bases outside the gene matches: 9. The CDR3 DNA reads as TGTGCCAGCAGTCTTGGACAGGACGGTGCAGATACGCAGTATTTT. Its translation is CASSLGQDGADTQYF.

V is TRBV4-1 and J is TRBJ1-2; no definite D call. Germline V gives CDR1 MGHRA, CDR2 YSYEKL. The CDR3 has 16 amino acids. The V end lost 0 bases, the J end lost 5 bases, and 16 bases lay between the germline ends. The CDR3 reads CASSQEFGRSGYGYTF. The CDR3 nucleotides are TGCGCCAGCAGCCAAGAATTCGGGCGGAGCGGATATGGCTACACCTTC.

V is TRBV10-2 and J is TRBJ1-6, with D unclear. Germline CDR1 and CDR2: WSHSY and SAAADI. V lost 8 bases to trimming and J lost 10 bases, with 15 bases between them. CDR3 length: 13 residues. This chain's CDR3 is CASQVVRGSPLHF. The CDR3 DNA reads as TGCGCCAGCCAGGTCGTCAGAGGGTCACCCCTCCACTTT.

The rearrangement uses TRBV11-2 and TRBJ1-2; 7 nucleotides line up with TRBD1. The CDR3 length is 15 residues. Germline lookup yields CDR1 SGHAT and CDR2 FQNNGV. V shed 5 bases, J shed 4 bases, and the junction held 10 bases outside the gene matches. This chain's CDR3 is CASSQTGYASYGYTF. CDR3 DNA sequence: TGTGCCAGCAGCCAGACAGGGTATGCGAGCTATGGCTACACCTTC.

The V gene is TRBV6-5, the J gene TRBJ2-2; D is ambiguous. Deletions cut 6 bases from V and 8 bases from J, with 13 bases between. This CDR3 has 13 residues. Germline V gene data show CDR1 as MNHEY and CDR2 as SVGAGI. CDR3 coding DNA: TGTGCCAGCAGGCCGATGGCGGTTGGGGAGCTGTTTTTT. This encodes CASRPMAVGELFF.

The V call is TRBV7-9, the J call TRBJ2-7; 10 bases are a match to TRBD2. Unmatched junction bases numbered 3, after V lost 6 bases and J lost 1 base. Germline CDR1 is SEHNR and CDR2 is FQNEAQ (reference sequence). The CDR3 contains 14 residues. The CDR3 is CASRPSGGSYEQYF. In nucleotides, the CDR3 is TGTGCCAGCAGACCTAGCGGGGGATCCTACGAGCAGTACTTC. Using reference TRBV7-9 and TRBJ2-7 for the parts outside the CDR3, the full variable domain is DTGVSQNPRHKITKRGQNVTFRCDPISEHNRLYWYRQTLGQGPEFLTYFQNEAQLEKSRLLSDRFSAERPKGSFSTLEIQRTEQGDSAMYLCASRPSGGSYEQYFGPGTRLTVT.

The chain uses TRBV19 and TRBJ1-6; no definite D call. The germline V gene has CDR1 LNHDA and CDR2 SQIVND (reference sequence). Trimming cost V 7 bases and J 10 bases, with 14 bases left between them. The CDR3 covers 13 residues. The CDR3 spells CASIPRRGSPLHF. In nucleotides, the CDR3 is TGTGCCAGTATCCCTCGGCGGGGATCACCCCTCCACTTT.

This chain links TRBV7-8 with TRBJ1-5; possible D gene TRBD1, 5 bases. CDR1 and CDR2 (germline): SGHVS, FQNEAQ. The ends were cut back, 0 bases at V and 0 bases at J, with 9 bases in the middle. The CDR3 length is 16 residues. The CDR3 nucleotides are TGTGCCAGCAGCTTAGCAGGGGCTTATAGCAATCAGCCCCAGCATTTT. It is translated as CASSLAGAYSNQPQHF.

This clone was seen just once. V gene TRBV5-1 combines with J gene TRBJ2-5; 8 nucleotides line up with TRBD1. CDR3 length equals 14 residues. Trimming removed 4 bases from V and 5 bases from J; junction bases left unmatched: 7. Germline CDR1 reads SGHRS; CDR2 reads YFSETQ. This CDR3 is CASSPQGASETQYF. For the CDR3, the DNA is TGCGCCAGCAGCCCCCAGGGGGCGTCGGAGACCCAGTACTTC.

The chain uses TRBV9 and TRBJ1-1; 8 positions match TRBD1. Per germline, CDR1 SGDLS and CDR2 YYNGEE. The junction had 4 bases not matched to a gene; V was cut back by 0 bases and J by 6 bases. The CDR3 length is 14 residues. The CDR3 DNA reads TGTGCCAGCAGCGTAGTCCAGGGGGCATCTGAAGCTTTCTTT. Protein sequence: CASSVVQGASEAFF.

Only one count was recorded for this clone. CDR3 loop: CASSRGGKHSPLHF. CDR3 bases: TGTGCCAGTAGTCGAGGGGGTAAGCATTCACCCCTCCACTTT. The chain carries TRBV19 and TRBJ1-6; tentative D call: TRBD1 (6 bases). Trimming cost V 5 bases and J 8 bases, with 13 bases left between them. Germline V gives CDR1 LNHDA, CDR2 SQIVND (reference sequence). This CDR3 region has 14 residues.

This clone was observed a few times. The chain recombines TRBV27 with TRBJ2-1, with TRBD2 matching 10 bases. The J segment lost 9 bases and the V segment lost 6 bases, leaving 14 bases of the junction unmatched. The CDR3 extends over 16 amino acids. Looked up from germline, CDR1 is MNHEY and CDR2 is SMNVEV (reference sequence). The CDR3 region is CASSLRGLAGVSEQFF. The DNA of the CDR3 is TGTGCCAGCAGCCTGCGGGGTCTAGCGGGGGTCAGTGAGCAGTTCTTC.

This chain joins TRBV5-1 and TRBJ2-1; 14 bases are a match to TRBD2. J was trimmed by 8 bases and V by 2 bases; bases with no gene match: 3. The CDR3 extends over 15 amino acids. The germline CDR1 and CDR2 sequences are SGHRS and YFSETQ. The DNA for the CDR3 is TGCGCCAGCAGCTTCGGACTAGCGGGGGGATATGAGCAGTTCTTC. Its protein product is CASSFGLAGGYEQFF.

The genes are TRBV10-3 and TRBJ1-2; TRBD1 matches at 9 bases. The CDR3 is 13 amino acids. The germline V gene has CDR1 ENHRY and CDR2 SYGVKD. The trim removed 11 bases at V and 3 bases at J, leaving 7 bases unmatched. CDR3 DNA: TGTGCCGCCCGACAGGGGGTGTACTATGGCTACACCTTC. This sequence encodes CAARQGVYYGYTF.

This chain links TRBV7-2 with TRBJ1-6; 9 bases align to TRBD1. V dropped 5 bases and J dropped 7; count of bases not matched to a gene: 6. Germline V gene data show CDR1 as SGHTA and CDR2 as FQGNSA. The CDR3 is made up of 15 amino acids. The CDR3 loop is CASSTAGTGNSPLHF. The CDR3 DNA reads TGTGCCAGCAGCACCGCGGGGACAGGGAATTCACCCCTCCACTTT.

The V and J genes are TRBV25-1 and TRBJ1-5; 7 bases are shared with TRBD1. CDR3 size: 14 residues. Germline V gives CDR1 MGHDK, CDR2 SYGVNS. V lost 4 bases and J lost 2; bases outside the gene matches: 2. CDR3 coding DNA: TGTGCCAGCAGTGGGACAGGTGGCAATCAGCCCCAGCATTTT. Translation: CASSGTGGNQPQHF.

The chain joins TRBV27 to TRBJ1-2, with 7 bases that match TRBD1. V was clipped by 7 bases and J by 8 bases; unmatched bases: 13. In germline, CDR1 is MNHEY, CDR2 SMNVEV (reference sequence). The CDR3 covers 14 residues. Here the CDR3 reads CASTDRQGRGGYTF. CDR3 bases: TGTGCCAGCACTGACAGACAGGGACGCGGAGGCTACACCTTC.

This chain links TRBV2 with TRBJ2-5; D not resolved. The CDR3 is 12 amino acids. Germline lookup yields CDR1 SNHLY and CDR2 FYNNEI. V was shortened by 6 bases and J by 1 base, with 6 bases between the two germline ends. CDR3 bases: TGTGCCAGCAGCACAACCCAAGAGACCCAGTACTTC. Its protein product is CASSTTQETQYF.

The chain carries TRBV9 and TRBJ1-2; 8 bases fit TRBD1. This CDR3 region has 13 residues. The trim removed 3 bases at V and 5 bases at J, leaving 3 bases unmatched. CDR1 and CDR2 from the germline V gene are SGDLS and YYNGEE. The CDR3 protein is CASSADRAYGYTF. The CDR3 DNA reads TGTGCCAGCAGCGCGGACAGGGCTTATGGCTACACCTTC.

The chain uses TRBV19 and TRBJ1-2; 12 bases match TRBD1. Per germline, CDR1 LNHDA and CDR2 SQIVND (reference sequence). The junction had 9 bases not matched to a gene; V was cut back by 6 bases and J by 4 bases. The CDR3 covers 16 residues. In nucleotides, the CDR3 is TGTGCCAGTAGACCGGGACAGGGGGCCCGGGGCTATGGCTACACCTTC. It encodes CASRPGQGARGYGYTF.

This clone has more than one count but fewer than ten. V gene TRBV2 combines with J gene TRBJ1-6; possible D gene TRBD1, 5 bases. V shed 6 bases and J shed 0 bases, with 12 bases lying between them. Germline V gene lookup returns CDR1 SNHLY and CDR2 FYNNEI. The CDR3 is 16 amino acids. DNA for the CDR3: TGTGCCAGCAGCTTACAGGAGAGCTCCTATAATTCACCCCTCCACTTT. Protein product: CASSLQESSYNSPLHF.

The V gene is TRBV7-8, the J gene TRBJ2-1; the D gene is possibly TRBD1 (5 bases). This CDR3 spans 15 amino acids. Germline values: CDR1 SGHVS, CDR2 FQNEAQ. V shed 1 base and J shed 0 bases, with 7 bases lying between them. DNA for the CDR3: TGTGCCAGCAGCTTAGGACAGTTCTCCTACAATGAGCAGTTCTTC. Translated: CASSLGQFSYNEQFF.

The chain couples TRBV3-1 (or the pseudogene TRBV3-2) to TRBJ1-1; D is ambiguous. Trimming pared 1 base from V and 4 bases from J, leaving 16 bases between. The CDR3 consists of 16 residues. Germline CDR1 is LGHDT and CDR2 is YNNKEL (reference sequence). Here the CDR3 DNA reads TGTGCCAGCAGCCAAGTAAAAGTATTGTGGGCCACTGAAGCTTTCTTT. It codes for CASSQVKVLWATEAFF.

This clone has just a few counts. The chain recombines TRBV7-2 with TRBJ2-7; 11 positions match TRBD1. V dropped 4 bases and J dropped 2; count of bases not matched to a gene: 10. Germline V gives CDR1 SGHTA, CDR2 FQGNSA. The CDR3 consists of 17 residues. CDR3 sequence reads: CASSWMGGGQGAYEQYF. Here the CDR3 DNA reads TGTGCCAGCAGCTGGATGGGTGGGGGACAGGGGGCCTACGAGCAGTACTTC.